The 26 T cell receptor beta chains below all came from one sample that was sequenced in a study of early T cells in non-severe SARS-CoV-2 infection. MiXCR, applied by TCRdb to the 5' RACE reads, yields one record per CDR3 protein. The sample holds 90,000 to 130,000 distinct CDR3 sequences, around 12% seen once. The sample consisted of whole blood, taken at baseline. Receptors originate from an adult who was a healthcare worker with PCR-confirmed SARS-CoV-2 infection or an uninfected control (not recorded which).

V gene TRBV7-2 combines with J gene TRBJ2-1, with a weak D call TRBD2 (6 bases). Germline V gives CDR1 SGHTA, CDR2 FQGNSA. CDR3 length: 16 residues. V lost 3 bases and J 9 bases, leaving 21 bases between the germline ends. The CDR3 DNA reads TGTGCCAGCAGCTTGAGCCCCCGGGGGAGGATAGGTGAGCAGTTCTTC. Amino acid sequence: CASSLSPRGRIGEQFF.

The chain couples TRBV30 to TRBJ1-1, with D tentatively TRBD1 (6 bases). Germline loops: CDR1 GTSNPN, CDR2 SVGIG (reference sequence). CDR3 length equals 15 residues. Trimming left V 4 bases short and J 2 bases short, with 17 bases between. CDR3 bases: TGTGCCTGGATTTCATGGGGGGCAGGAAACACTGAAGCTTTCTTT. This encodes CAWISWGAGNTEAFF.

The table lists this clonotype with a few counts. The gene calls are TRBV7-9 and TRBJ2-1; D ambiguous. The CDR3 is made up of 16 amino acids. Germline V gives CDR1 SEHNR, CDR2 FQNEAQ (reference sequence). Trimming cost V 1 base and J 4 bases, with 14 bases left between them. The CDR3 protein is CASSLESPGPYNEQFF. The CDR3 DNA sequence: TGTGCCAGCAGCTTAGAATCCCCCGGGCCGTACAATGAGCAGTTCTTC.

In this sample, this clonotype turned up many times. The chain joins TRBV30 to TRBJ1-4; D is unresolved. V lost 0 bases to trimming and J lost 7 bases, with 15 bases between them. Per germline, CDR1 GTSNPN and CDR2 SVGIG (reference sequence). CDR3 length equals 15 residues. Here the CDR3 DNA reads TGTGCCTGGAGTGTACGTGCTGTCGCCGGTGAAAAACTGTTTTTT. Its translation: CAWSVRAVAGEKLFF.

This clonotype appeared a few times. The CDR3 DNA follows: TGCGCCAGCAGCTTGGCTAGTGACAGAACCTACGAGCAGTACTTC. This translates into CASSLASDRTYEQYF. The chain is built from TRBV5-1 and TRBJ2-7, with a tentative D call TRBD1 (5 bases). Germline V lookup: CDR1 SGHRS, CDR2 YFSETQ. The CDR3 has 15 amino acids. V lost 0 bases to trimming and J lost 2 bases, with 12 bases between them.

This clonotype has just a few counts. V and J are TRBV3-1 and TRBJ2-4; D tentatively reads TRBD1 or TRBD2 (6 bases each). Germline-derived CDR1 and CDR2 are LGHDT and YNNKEL (reference sequence). V lost 1 base and J lost 3, with 16 bases in between. The length of the CDR3 is 17 residues. CDR3 bases: TGTGCCAGCAGCCAAGTGGGGGGAAAGGACAGCAAAAACATTCAGTACTTC. Protein product: CASSQVGGKDSKNIQYF.

This clonotype was detected only a few times. The V call is TRBV20-1, the J call TRBJ1-3; 12 nucleotides align to TRBD1. Germline lookup yields CDR1 DFQATT and CDR2 SNEGSKA (reference sequence). Losses at the gene ends were 4 bases for V and 8 bases for J; bases not matched to a gene: 9. This CDR3 spans 15 amino acids. CDR3 loop: CSAKSGTGGLDTIYF. CDR3 sequence (DNA): TGCAGTGCTAAGTCCGGGACAGGGGGCTTAGACACCATATATTTT.

This clonotype showed up just a few times. This rearrangement joins TRBV7-9 to TRBJ2-7; tentative D call: TRBD2 (6 bases). The CDR3 runs 14 residues. Germline V gives CDR1 SEHNR, CDR2 FQNEAQ (reference sequence). Trimming pared 1 base from V and 1 base from J, leaving 8 bases between. The CDR3 DNA reads TGTGCCAGCAGCTTAGGAGGGACTTCCTACGAGCAGTACTTC. It is translated as CASSLGGTSYEQYF.

The gene calls are TRBV5-1 and TRBJ2-1; D is possibly TRBD1 (6 bases). The CDR3 spans 17 residues. Trimming stripped 4 bases from V and 4 bases from J, with 21 bases between. Germline loops: CDR1 SGHRS, CDR2 YFSETQ. Here the CDR3 reads CASSPGQFGDGYNEQFF. The CDR3 DNA reads as TGCGCCAGCAGCCCCGGACAGTTCGGCGATGGGTACAATGAGCAGTTCTTC.

This chain uses TRBV27 with TRBJ2-1, with 9 bases aligning to TRBD2. CDR1 MNHEY and CDR2 SMNVEV come from the germline V gene (reference sequence). V trimming: 5 bases; J trimming: 0 bases; junction bases outside the gene matches: 5. This CDR3 is 16 amino acids long. The CDR3 region has the DNA TGTGCCAGCAGTCGGAGGCGGGAGGGCTCCTACAATGAGCAGTTCTTC. Amino acids: CASSRRREGSYNEQFF.

This clonotype was observed a handful of times. The gene calls are TRBV18 and TRBJ2-1, with 7 bases aligning to TRBD1. From germline, CDR1 is KGHSH and CDR2 LQKENI. This CDR3 spans 18 amino acids. Trimming at V came to 0 bases and at J to 4 bases, leaving 12 bases not matched to a gene. The DNA for the CDR3 is TGTGCCAGCTCACCACCCGCCCTAAGACAGGGAAAATACAATGAGCAGTTCTTC. This translates into CASSPPALRQGKYNEQFF. Together with reference TRBV18 and TRBJ2-1, the CDR3 gives the full variable domain: NAGVMQNPRHLVRRRGQEARLRCSPMKGHSHVYWYRQLPEEGLKFMVYLQKENIIDESGMPKERFSAEFPKEGPSILRIQQVVRGDSAAYFCASSPPALRQGKYNEQFFGPGTRLTVL.

This clonotype was recorded a few times. V usage is TRBV20-1 and J usage is TRBJ2-7; D gene ambiguous. The CDR3 has 11 amino acids. Germline V gene data show CDR1 as DFQATT and CDR2 as SNEGSKA (reference sequence). Between the trimmed V and J ends, which lost 1 base and 3 bases, there was a span of 4 bases. This CDR3 reads CSARVNYEQYF. DNA for the CDR3: TGCAGTGCTAGAGTAAACTACGAGCAGTACTTC.

The chain links TRBV7-9 to TRBJ1-2, with 9 nucleotides matching TRBD1. Germline loops: CDR1 SEHNR, CDR2 FQNEAQ (reference sequence). CDR3 size: 14 residues. Trimming removed 4 bases from V and 8 bases from J; junction bases left unmatched: 8. The CDR3 loop reads CASSWGTGIGGYTF. CDR3 nucleotide sequence: TGTGCCAGCAGCTGGGGGACAGGGATTGGCGGCTACACCTTC.

The chain is built from TRBV5-6 and TRBJ1-6; 10 nucleotides agree with TRBD1. Trimming removed 3 bases from V and 7 bases from J; junction bases left unmatched: 1. This CDR3 is 14 amino acids long. The germline V gene has CDR1 SGHDT and CDR2 YYEEEE. The CDR3 region is CASSWDRGNSPLHF. CDR3 DNA sequence: TGTGCCAGCAGCTGGGACAGGGGAAATTCACCCCTCCACTTT.

This clonotype was seen more than once but under ten times. This sequence joins TRBV29-1 and TRBJ1-1; D is unresolved. V dropped 6 bases and J dropped 4 bases, with 12 bases sitting between them. Germline lookup yields CDR1 SQVTM and CDR2 ANQGSEA. The CDR3 length is 12 residues. The CDR3 DNA reads TGCAGCGTGGCCCAGTCGTCCACTGAAGCTTTCTTT. It is translated as CSVAQSSTEAFF.

This chain connects TRBV7-9 to TRBJ2-7; D perhaps matches TRBD2 (5 bases). Trimming stripped 5 bases from V and 4 bases from J, with 9 bases between. Germline V CDR1 and CDR2: SEHNR, FQNEAQ (reference sequence). The CDR3 totals 12 residues. Written as DNA, the CDR3 is TGTGCCAGCAGCCAGTCGGGGTACGAGCAGTACTTC. Its protein product is CASSQSGYEQYF.

This clonotype was seen ten or more times. The chain is built from TRBV2 and TRBJ1-6; D unresolved. The germline V gene has CDR1 SNHLY and CDR2 FYNNEI. CDR3 size: 11 residues. Trimming pared 8 bases from V and 10 bases from J, leaving 9 bases between. CDR3 in amino acids: CASARGSPLHF. The CDR3 coding sequence is TGTGCCAGCGCCCGCGGGTCACCCCTCCACTTT.

As concerns this clonotype: This may be a read error, as it is one base from a much larger clone. The V and J genes are TRBV7-9 and TRBJ2-7, with a tentative D call TRBD1 (6 bases). The CDR3 is made up of 13 amino acids. Germline V gene sequence: CDR1 SEHNR, CDR2 FQNEAQ (reference sequence). The CDR3 sequence is CASQGMGPYELYF. The CDR3 DNA reads as TGTGCCAGTCAGGGGATGGGGCCCTACGAGCTGTACTTC.

The CDR3 DNA is TGCAGTGCTAGAGATATGGCTAGCGGGCACACAGATACGCAGTATTTT. This translates into CSARDMASGHTDTQYF. The V call is TRBV20-1, the J call TRBJ2-3, with TRBD2 matching over 8 bases. Germline assignment: CDR1 DFQATT and CDR2 SNEGSKA (reference sequence). Trimming removed 0 bases from V and 2 bases from J; junction bases left unmatched: 7. CDR3 length equals 16 residues.

The chain recombines TRBV6-1 with TRBJ2-1; 10 bases are shared with TRBD2. The CDR3 runs to 15 residues. With 4 bases clipped from V and 6 bases from J, the junction kept 6 bases outside the gene matches. The germline V gene has CDR1 MNHNS and CDR2 SASEGT. The chain's CDR3 is CASSGVAGGRNEQFF. The CDR3 DNA reads TGTGCCAGCAGTGGGGTAGCGGGGGGTCGCAATGAGCAGTTCTTC.

J is TRBJ2-1 and V is TRBV20-1, with 11 bases that match TRBD1. Germline CDR1 is DFQATT and CDR2 is SNEGSKA (reference sequence). The CDR3 has 14 amino acids. The junction had 6 bases not matched to a gene; V was cut back by 3 bases and J by 8 bases. In DNA form, the CDR3 reads TGCAGTGCTAGTGGAGGACAGGGGGCCGATGAGCAGTTCTTC. Its protein product is CSASGGQGADEQFF.

In its sample, this clonotype was seen a few times. The DNA for the CDR3 is TGTGCCAGCTCACCAGCTACAGGGTTTCCCTACGAGCAGTACTTC. Protein: CASSPATGFPYEQYF. The chain employs TRBV18 and TRBJ2-7, with D possibly matching TRBD1 (6 bases). This CDR3 is built from 15 residues. Germline V gene sequence: CDR1 KGHSH, CDR2 LQKENI. Trimming cost V 2 bases and J 2 bases, with 13 bases left between them.

This clonotype was seen only a few times. The rearrangement links TRBV5-5 to TRBJ2-3; 10 positions agree with TRBD2. Germline V gene sequence: CDR1 SGHKS, CDR2 YYEKEE (reference sequence). This CDR3 has 17 residues. The V segment lost 3 bases and the J segment 0 bases; nucleotides outside the gene matches: 7. CDR3 sequence (DNA): TGTGCCAGCAGCTCGAGACTAGCGGGTTCTAGCACAGATACGCAGTATTTT. Encoded protein: CASSSRLAGSSTDTQYF.

This clonotype was detected only a few times. The genes are TRBV5-1 and TRBJ2-3; maybe TRBD2 (5 bases). In germline, CDR1 is SGHRS, CDR2 YFSETQ. V gave up 0 bases and J gave up 1 base, with 9 bases separating them. CDR3 size: 15 residues. Here the CDR3 reads CASSLVGSGTDTQYF. The CDR3 bases are TGCGCCAGCAGCTTGGTAGGGAGTGGCACAGATACGCAGTATTTT.

The table lists this clonotype with many counts. The rearrangement uses TRBV9 and TRBJ2-3; D unclear. The V end was cut by 0 bases, the J end by 0 bases, with 14 bases between. Germline V gene sequence: CDR1 SGDLS, CDR2 YYNGEE. The CDR3 loop spans 17 amino acids. Here the CDR3 reads CASSVAWAATSTDTQYF. CDR3 DNA sequence: TGTGCCAGCAGCGTAGCTTGGGCAGCCACTAGCACAGATACGCAGTATTTT.

CDR3 nucleotides: TGTGCCAGCAGGATCTTAGAGAACCCCGCTTATGGCTACACCTTC. Amino acid sequence: CASRILENPAYGYTF. The chain has TRBV6-2 or TRBV6-3 and TRBJ1-2; no reliable D call. The CDR3 is 15 amino acids. V dropped 6 bases and J dropped 5 bases, with 19 bases sitting between them. Per germline, CDR1 MNHEY and CDR2 SVGEGT.